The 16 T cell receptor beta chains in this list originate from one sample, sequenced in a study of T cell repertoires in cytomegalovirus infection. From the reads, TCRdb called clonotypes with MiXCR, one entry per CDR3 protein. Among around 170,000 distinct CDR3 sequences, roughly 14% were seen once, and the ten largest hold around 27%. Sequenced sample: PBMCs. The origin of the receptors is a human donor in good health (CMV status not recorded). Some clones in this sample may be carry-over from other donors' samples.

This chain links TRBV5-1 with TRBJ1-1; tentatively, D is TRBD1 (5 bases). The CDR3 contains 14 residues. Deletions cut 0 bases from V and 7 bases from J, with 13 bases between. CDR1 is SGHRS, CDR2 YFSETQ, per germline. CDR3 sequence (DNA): TGCGCCAGCAGCTTGGAACCGACAGCGATTGAAGCTTTCTTT. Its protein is CASSLEPTAIEAFF. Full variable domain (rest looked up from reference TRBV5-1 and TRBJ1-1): KAGVTQTPRYLIKTRGQQVTLSCSPISGHRSVSWYQQTPGQGLQFLFEYFSETQRNKGNFPGRFSGRQFSNSRSEMNVSTLELGDSALYLCASSLEPTAIEAFFGQGTRLTVV.

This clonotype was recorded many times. In DNA, the CDR3 is TGTGCCAGCAGCTTAGCGCTGGGGGGCGTCGAGCAGTACTTC. It yields the protein CASSLALGGVEQYF. The chain couples TRBV7-2 to TRBJ2-7, with D possibly being TRBD1 or TRBD2 (6 bases each). Germline CDR1 SGHTA, CDR2 FQGNSA. The germline V and J ends were trimmed by 0 bases and 6 bases, with 12 bases remaining between them. The CDR3 extends over 14 amino acids.

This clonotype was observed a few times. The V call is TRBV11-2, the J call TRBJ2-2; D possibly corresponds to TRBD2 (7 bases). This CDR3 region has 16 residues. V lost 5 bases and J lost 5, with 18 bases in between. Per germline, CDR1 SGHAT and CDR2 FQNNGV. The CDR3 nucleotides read TGTGCCAGCAGCCCCCTTAGGGGGGGGGGGACCGGGGAGCTGTTTTTT. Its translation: CASSPLRGGGTGELFF.

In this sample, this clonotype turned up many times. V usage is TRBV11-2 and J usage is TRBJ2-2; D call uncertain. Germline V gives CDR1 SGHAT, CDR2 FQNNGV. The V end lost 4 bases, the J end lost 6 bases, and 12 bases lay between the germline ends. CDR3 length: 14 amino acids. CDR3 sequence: CASSWLVPPGELFF. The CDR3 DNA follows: TGTGCCAGCAGCTGGCTAGTCCCCCCCGGGGAGCTGTTTTTT. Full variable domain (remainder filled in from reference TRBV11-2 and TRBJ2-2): EAGVAQSPRYKIIEKRQSVAFWCNPISGHATLYWYQQILGQGPKLLIQFQNNGVVDDSQLPKDRFSAERLKGVDSTLKIQPAKLEDSAVYLCASSWLVPPGELFFGEGSRLTVL.

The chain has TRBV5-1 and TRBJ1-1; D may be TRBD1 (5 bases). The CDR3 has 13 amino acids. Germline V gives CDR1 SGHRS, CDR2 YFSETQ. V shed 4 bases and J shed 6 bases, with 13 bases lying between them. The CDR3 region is CASSDGGRAEAFF. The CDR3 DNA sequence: TGCGCCAGCAGCGACGGGGGACGGGCTGAAGCTTTCTTT.

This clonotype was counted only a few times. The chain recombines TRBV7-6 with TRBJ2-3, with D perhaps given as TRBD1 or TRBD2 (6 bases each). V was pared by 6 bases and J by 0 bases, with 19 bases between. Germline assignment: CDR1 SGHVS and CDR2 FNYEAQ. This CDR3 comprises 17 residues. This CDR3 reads CASSSIIGGGSTDTQYF. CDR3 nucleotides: TGTGCCAGCAGTTCGATTATCGGAGGGGGGAGCACAGATACGCAGTATTTT.

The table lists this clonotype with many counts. The CDR3 protein is CAISEPGRVCTF. Here the CDR3 DNA reads TGTGCCATCAGTGAGCCGGGACGTGTCTGCACCTTC. J is TRBJ1-2 and V is TRBV10-3, with D perhaps matching TRBD1 (5 bases). This CDR3 spans 12 amino acids. Germline lookup yields CDR1 ENHRY and CDR2 SYGVKD. The ends were cut back, 2 bases at V and 13 bases at J, with 14 bases in the middle.

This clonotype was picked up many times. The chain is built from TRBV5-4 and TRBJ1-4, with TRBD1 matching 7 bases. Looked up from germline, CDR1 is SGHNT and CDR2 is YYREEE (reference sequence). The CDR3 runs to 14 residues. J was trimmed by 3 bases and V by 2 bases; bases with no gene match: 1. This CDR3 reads CASSFQGANEKLFF. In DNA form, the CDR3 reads TGTGCCAGCAGCTTCCAGGGGGCTAATGAAAAACTGTTTTTT.

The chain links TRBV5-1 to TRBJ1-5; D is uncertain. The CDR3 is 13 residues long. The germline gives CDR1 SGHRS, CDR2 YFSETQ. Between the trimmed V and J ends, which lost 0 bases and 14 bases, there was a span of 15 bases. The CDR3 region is CASSLGTTEPKHF. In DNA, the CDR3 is TGCGCCAGCAGCTTGGGAACGACGGAGCCTAAGCATTTT.

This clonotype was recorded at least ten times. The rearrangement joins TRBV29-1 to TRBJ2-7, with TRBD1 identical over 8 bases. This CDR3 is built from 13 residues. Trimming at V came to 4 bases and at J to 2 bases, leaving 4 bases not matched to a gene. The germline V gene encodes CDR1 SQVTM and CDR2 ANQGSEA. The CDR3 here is CSVGQGIAYEQYF. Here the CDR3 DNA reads TGCAGCGTTGGACAGGGGATCGCCTACGAGCAGTACTTC.

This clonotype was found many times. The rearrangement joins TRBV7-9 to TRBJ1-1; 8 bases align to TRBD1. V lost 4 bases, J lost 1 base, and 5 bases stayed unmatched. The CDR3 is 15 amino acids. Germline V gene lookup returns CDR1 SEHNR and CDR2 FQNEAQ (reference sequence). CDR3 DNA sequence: TGTGCCAGCAGCTCCCCGGACAGGGCGAACACTGAAGCTTTCTTT. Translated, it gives CASSSPDRANTEAFF.

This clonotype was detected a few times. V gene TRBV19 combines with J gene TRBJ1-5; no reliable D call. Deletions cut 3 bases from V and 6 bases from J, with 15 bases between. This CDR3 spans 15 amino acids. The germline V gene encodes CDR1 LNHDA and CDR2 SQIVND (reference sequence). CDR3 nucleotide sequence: TGTGCCAGTAGTATGGGAGGGCGTTTTCGTCAGCCCCAGCATTTT. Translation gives CASSMGGRFRQPQHF.

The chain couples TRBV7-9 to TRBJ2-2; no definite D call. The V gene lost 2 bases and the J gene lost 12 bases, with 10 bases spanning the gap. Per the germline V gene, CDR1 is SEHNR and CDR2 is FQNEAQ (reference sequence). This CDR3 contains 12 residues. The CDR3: CASSLQPAKLFF. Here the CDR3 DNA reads TGTGCCAGCAGCTTACAACCCGCGAAGCTGTTTTTT. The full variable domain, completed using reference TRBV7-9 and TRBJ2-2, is DTGVSQNPRHKITKRGQNVTFRCDPISEHNRLYWYRQTLGQGPEFLTYFQNEAQLEKSRLLSDRFSAERPKGSFSTLEIQRTEQGDSAMYLCASSLQPAKLFFGEGSRLTVL.

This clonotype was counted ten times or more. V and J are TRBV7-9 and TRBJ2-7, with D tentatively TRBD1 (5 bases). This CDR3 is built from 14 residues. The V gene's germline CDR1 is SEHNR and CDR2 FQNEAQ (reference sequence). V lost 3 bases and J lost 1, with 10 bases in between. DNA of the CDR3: TGTGCCAGCAGCTTTCCCGGACAATCCTACGAGCAGTACTTC. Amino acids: CASSFPGQSYEQYF.

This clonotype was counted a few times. CDR3 amino acids: CASSLTRDTEAFF. The DNA of the CDR3 is TGTGCCAGCAGTCTGACACGGGACACTGAAGCTTTCTTT. This rearrangement joins TRBV27 to TRBJ1-1, with D unclear. The CDR3 totals 13 residues. V was clipped by 5 bases and J by 3 bases, with 10 bases between them. CDR1 is MNHEY and CDR2 is SMNVEV in the germline V gene (reference sequence).

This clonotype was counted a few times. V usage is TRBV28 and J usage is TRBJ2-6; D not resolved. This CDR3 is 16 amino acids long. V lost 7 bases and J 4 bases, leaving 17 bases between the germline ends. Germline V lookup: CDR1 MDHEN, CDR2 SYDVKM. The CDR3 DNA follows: TGTGCCAGCACGTCAAGCTCGATACAGGGGGCCAACGTCCTGACTTTC. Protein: CASTSSSIQGANVLTF.